This TCR beta chain was captured by sequencing in a study of T cells after yellow fever vaccination. Trimming cost V 4 bases and J 4 bases; bases outside gene matches: 11. The CDR3 is 15 residues long. The germline CDR1 and CDR2 sequences are SGHDT and YYEEEE. This clonotype was seen at least ten times. TCRdb called the 5' RACE reads again in MiXCR, with one record for every CDR3 protein. The repertoire holds 25,000 to 30,000 distinct CDR3 sequences, with 5% to 6% as singletons. This chain links TRBV5-6 with TRBJ2-7; 7 positions agree with TRBD2. The receptor's source is a man younger than 40 who received the YFV17D yellow fever vaccine. Sequencing used CD8+ T cells sorted from PBMCs, obtained 10 days after the yellow fever booster vaccination. This chain's CDR3 is CASSLLLAETYEQYF. The CDR3, as DNA: TGTGCCAGCAGCCTTCTCCTAGCGGAGACATACGAGCAGTACTTC. The entire variable domain, with the rest obtained from reference TRBV5-6 and TRBJ2-7, is as follows: DAGVTQSPTHLIKTRGQQVTLRCSPKSGHDTVSWYQQALGQGPQFIFQYYEEEERQRGNFPDRFSGHQFPNYSSELNVNALLLGDSALYLCASSLLLAETYEQYFGPGTRLTVT.